The present T cell receptor (beta chain) was sequenced within a study of low-dose radiotherapy and immunotherapy resistance in tumors. TRAV- and TRBV-specific primers were used for first-strand cDNA, which covered alpha and beta chains. TCR amplification used roughly 18 PCR cycles, a constant-region primer and a V-primer adapter. TCRdb fed the reads into MiXCR, producing one record per CDR3 protein. The profile shows tens of thousands of distinct CDR3 sequences, 20% to 25% of them singletons. CDR3 length: 16 amino acids. Per germline, CDR1 LGHDT and CDR2 YNNKEL (reference sequence). V shed 5 bases, J shed 5 bases, and the junction held 9 bases outside the gene matches. Time point in this sample: before trial treatment. This clonotype was counted only a few times.

This clonotype was obtained from a male donor with prostate cancer. The rearrangement uses TRBV3-1 and TRBJ2-2; 9 positions agree with TRBD2. The material was PBMCs, obtained before treatment. The CDR3 DNA sequence: TGTGCCAGCAGCACAAGGACCACTAGCGGGACCGGGGAGCTGTTTTTT. This encodes CASSTRTTSGTGELFF.